This T cell receptor (beta chain) was retrieved from a study of CD8 T cells in Susac syndrome. Notes on the study in general: CD4+ T cell repertoires in Susac syndrome exhibited no evidence of clonal expansion. TCR sequencing and HLA analysis covered a relatively small number of individuals.

V lost 4 bases to trimming and J lost 4 bases; unmatched junction nucleotides: 4. The CDR3 sequence is 16 residues long. The germline gives CDR1 SGDLS, CDR2 YYNGEE. After extraction with the RNeasy kit, about 0.5 to 1 ug of the RNA was reverse transcribed using random hexamers. TCR beta CDR3 was amplified by immunoSEQ covering 54 Vbeta and 13 Jbeta. TCRdb reprocessed the immunoSEQ multiplex PCR reads via MiXCR and lists one record per CDR3 protein. Among about 150,000 distinct CDR3 sequences listed, 85% to 95% were seen once. TEMRA cells were FACS-enriched, with CD8+ and CD4+ T cells isolated negatively. Comments on this clonotype: Its cognate antigen is unknown.

The sequence derives from a human donor with Susac syndrome. The V call is TRBV9, the J call TRBJ2-1; TRBD2 matches at 14 bases. The sequenced sample was CD4+ T cells from PBMCs. CDR3 loop: CASSPRLAGGYNEQFF. In DNA, the CDR3 is TGTGCCAGCAGCCCCCGACTAGCGGGGGGGTACAATGAGCAGTTCTTC.